This T cell receptor (beta chain) was profiled in a study of blood T cell repertoires in COVID-19. Study summary: The cDNA or gDNA used as material had been derived from T cells, B-cell-depleted T cells, or PBMCs.

V was pared by 1 base and J by 5 bases, with 11 bases of the junction left unmatched. Germline assignment: CDR1 MGHRA and CDR2 YSYEKL. CDR3 size: 17 residues. Original methodology: Researchers report that nucleated cell counts were estimated from reference gene primer amplification. Produced via immunoSEQ multiplex PCR; TCRdb's table is partial and in-frame only. V and J calls and clone size are given by that table; D and trimming were obtained from the DNA. This sample carries 150,000 to 180,000 clones, approximately 78% of them seen once, and the ten largest clones take under 2%. This sequence joins TRBV4-1 and TRBJ1-1; 9 bases agree with TRBD1. The sequencing input was peripheral blood. The sequence derives from a man older than 75 with acute or convalescent COVID-19. The CDR3 nucleotides are TGCGCCAGCAGCCAAGCGACTCCGGGACAGGGTGGGACTGAAGCTTTCTTT. Protein: CASSQATPGQGGTEAFF.